What follows are 19 T cell receptor beta chains derived from one specimen sequenced in a study. TCRdb recomputed calls from the RT-PCR reads with MiXCR, one row per CDR3 protein. The data hold approximately 720,000 distinct CDR3 sequences, with 14% observed a single time. Input material: memory CD4+ T cells from blood. The receptors were sampled from a female donor in good health, serving as a healthy control.

This rearrangement joins TRBV9 to TRBJ2-6, with D unclear. The CDR3 totals 14 residues. Germline V CDR1 and CDR2: SGDLS, YYNGEE. V was shortened by 0 bases and J by 9 bases, with 10 bases between the two germline ends. In DNA, the CDR3 is TGTGCCAGCAGCGTAGTTGGGTTAGACAACGTCCTGACTTTC. It encodes CASSVVGLDNVLTF. The full variable domain, rest sourced from reference TRBV9 and TRBJ2-6, is DSGVTQTPKHLITATGQRVTLRCSPRSGDLSVYWYQQSLDQGLQFLIQYYNGEERAKGNILERFSAQQFPDLHSELNLSSLELGDSALYFCASSVVGLDNVLTFGAGSRLTVL.

This clonotype was seen ten or more times. This chain uses TRBV27 with TRBJ2-5, with TRBD2 matching 12 bases. The CDR3 extends over 15 amino acids. Germline V gene data show CDR1 as MNHEY and CDR2 as SMNVEV (reference sequence). V shed 6 bases and J 5 bases; nucleotides not matched to a gene: 7. Here the CDR3 reads CASSRTSGIGETQYF. The CDR3 DNA follows: TGTGCCAGCAGCCGGACTAGCGGGATCGGCGAGACCCAGTACTTC.

This clonotype was seen more than once but under ten times. This rearrangement joins TRBV12-3 or TRBV12-4 to TRBJ1-5; D is ambiguous. The CDR3 totals 15 residues. Trimming left V 0 bases short and J 3 bases short, with 9 bases between. CDR3 loop: CASSLATRVNQPQHF. In DNA form, the CDR3 reads TGTGCCAGCAGTTTAGCGACCCGGGTCAATCAGCCCCAGCATTTT.

This clonotype appeared many times. The chain couples TRBV20-1 to TRBJ2-4; D is ambiguous. This CDR3 region has 10 residues. Looked up from germline, CDR1 is DFQATT and CDR2 is SNEGSKA (reference sequence). Deletions cut 6 bases from V and 8 bases from J, with 8 bases between. CDR3 loop: CSASRDIQYF. CDR3 DNA sequence: TGCAGTGCCTCACGGGACATTCAGTACTTC.

The V call is TRBV6-6, the J call TRBJ1-1, with 10 bases matching TRBD1. Unmatched junction bases numbered 11, after V lost 2 bases and J lost 11 bases. The germline V gene has CDR1 MNHNY and CDR2 SVGAGI (reference sequence). The CDR3 extends over 15 amino acids. The CDR3 DNA is TGTGCCAGCAGTTACCAGAGGGACAGGGGTCTCGTGGCTTTCTTT. It encodes CASSYQRDRGLVAFF.

This rearrangement joins TRBV27 to TRBJ2-7, with TRBD2 identical over 7 bases. The germline gives CDR1 MNHEY, CDR2 SMNVEV (reference sequence). Unmatched junction bases numbered 11, after V lost 3 bases and J lost 3 bases. The CDR3 sequence is 16 residues long. The CDR3 sequence: CASSFRWGGGDYEQYF. As DNA, the CDR3 is TGTGCCAGCAGTTTCCGCTGGGGGGGAGGAGACTACGAGCAGTACTTC.

This sequence joins TRBV9 and TRBJ1-1; no reliable D call. V lost 1 base, J lost 0 bases, and 7 bases lay in between. The CDR3 is 14 residues long. CDR1 is SGDLS, CDR2 YYNGEE, per germline. CDR3 amino acids: CASSVNVMNTEAFF. The DNA of the CDR3 is TGTGCCAGCAGCGTAAACGTCATGAACACTGAAGCTTTCTTT.

This clonotype was counted between two and nine times. V and J are TRBV10-3 and TRBJ2-2; 11 bases are a match to TRBD2. This CDR3 is built from 15 residues. Germline assignment: CDR1 ENHRY and CDR2 SYGVKD. Trimming removed 3 bases from V and 5 bases from J; junction bases left unmatched: 2. This CDR3 is CAISDASGGTGELFF. In nucleotides, the CDR3 is TGTGCCATCAGTGATGCTAGCGGGGGGACCGGGGAGCTGTTTTTT.

J is TRBJ2-2 and V is TRBV28; 9 bases map to TRBD2. This CDR3 has 15 residues. V was pared by 5 bases and J by 2 bases, with 3 bases of the junction left unmatched. Germline loops: CDR1 MDHEN, CDR2 SYDVKM. The CDR3 DNA follows: TGTGCCAGCAGTAAGACTAGCGGAAACACCGGGGAGCTGTTTTTT. The encoded protein is CASSKTSGNTGELFF.

In nucleotides, the CDR3 is TGTGCCAGCAGCCCCCGGATTAGCGGCAATGAGCAGTTCTTC. It yields the protein CASSPRISGNEQFF. This rearrangement joins TRBV7-3 to TRBJ2-1; D may be TRBD2 (6 bases). The CDR3 runs to 14 residues. V dropped 5 bases and J dropped 6 bases, with 14 bases sitting between them. Looked up from germline, CDR1 is SGHTA and CDR2 is FQGTGA.

The chain employs TRBV19 and TRBJ2-1; D perhaps matches TRBD2 (5 bases). The V end lost 4 bases, the J end lost 2 bases, and 12 bases lay between the germline ends. In germline, CDR1 is LNHDA, CDR2 SQIVND (reference sequence). This CDR3 is built from 15 residues. The CDR3 region is CASSTRTGTYNEQFF. DNA for the CDR3: TGTGCCAGTAGTACCCGGACTGGCACCTACAATGAGCAGTTCTTC.

The chain carries TRBV10-3 and TRBJ1-1; maybe TRBD1 (6 bases). Trimming pared 2 bases from V and 9 bases from J, leaving 31 bases between. The CDR3 totals 19 residues. Germline CDR1 is ENHRY and CDR2 is SYGVKD. The CDR3 DNA reads TGTGCCATCAGTGAGGGGGGCGGGTTCACAGATACGCGTGGCCTAAAAGCTTTCTTT. It codes for CAISEGGGFTDTRGLKAFF.

The chain employs TRBV20-1 and TRBJ2-3; TRBD1 aligns across 8 bases. Germline CDR1 and CDR2: DFQATT and SNEGSKA (reference sequence). The J segment lost 4 bases and the V segment lost 5 bases, leaving 14 bases of the junction unmatched. The CDR3 is 16 residues long. This CDR3 reads CSASHRGTSLSDTQYF. CDR3 DNA sequence: TGCAGTGCTTCTCACAGGGGGACTTCCTTGTCAGATACGCAGTATTTT.

In the case of this clonotype: Being one base from a much bigger clone, this may be a read error. The chain couples TRBV27 to TRBJ2-1, with a weak D call TRBD1 (5 bases). The CDR3 loop spans 13 amino acids. CDR1 is MNHEY, CDR2 SMNVEV, per germline (reference sequence). DNA for the CDR3: TGTGCCAACAGTTTATCGTTAACAGGTCGGCAGTTCTTC. It codes for CANSLSLTGRQFF.

V gene TRBV11-2 combines with J gene TRBJ2-3, with D maybe TRBD2 (5 bases). Germline V gene lookup returns CDR1 SGHAT and CDR2 FQNNGV. V lost 0 bases and J 2 bases, leaving 12 bases between the germline ends. The CDR3 is 16 amino acids. The CDR3 coding sequence is TGTGCCAGCAGCTTAGATCTGGACTCTTACACAGATACGCAGTATTTT. It translates to CASSLDLDSYTDTQYF.

This clonotype was detected a few times. The gene calls are TRBV20-1 and TRBJ2-7; D is possibly TRBD2 (7 bases). Germline lookup yields CDR1 DFQATT and CDR2 SNEGSKA (reference sequence). Trimming took 1 base from V and 2 from J, leaving 12 bases between them. The CDR3 has 14 residues. CDR3 in DNA: TGCAGTGCTAGAGTGGCGGGGGCAACCTACGAGCAGTACTTC. It translates to CSARVAGATYEQYF.

The rearrangement uses TRBV9 and TRBJ2-1, with unresolved D. The CDR3 has 15 residues. Looked up from germline, CDR1 is SGDLS and CDR2 is YYNGEE. Trimming cost V 4 bases and J 8 bases, with 19 bases left between them. The DNA of the CDR3 is TGTGCCAGCAGCCCCCGGGTTGTTTATGGGCATGAGCAGTTCTTC. It translates to CASSPRVVYGHEQFF.

This clonotype was observed at least ten times. The gene calls are TRBV7-2 and TRBJ1-5; 9 bases agree with TRBD1. With 5 bases clipped from V and 1 base from J, the junction kept 12 bases outside the gene matches. This CDR3 has 18 residues. The V gene's germline CDR1 is SGHTA and CDR2 FQGNSA. CDR3 sequence reads: CASSPGTGRLPSNQPQHF. CDR3 coding DNA: TGTGCCAGCAGCCCCGGGACAGGGAGGCTTCCGAGCAATCAGCCCCAGCATTTT.

In this sample, this clonotype turned up a few times. The V and J genes are TRBV7-8 and TRBJ2-7; D is unclear. CDR3 size: 13 residues. In germline, CDR1 is SGHVS, CDR2 FQNEAQ. Trimming removed 4 bases from V and 3 bases from J, with 10 bases in between. CDR3 DNA: TGTGCCAGCAGCTCTTCGCCGAACTACGAGCAGTACTTC. This translates into CASSSSPNYEQYF.